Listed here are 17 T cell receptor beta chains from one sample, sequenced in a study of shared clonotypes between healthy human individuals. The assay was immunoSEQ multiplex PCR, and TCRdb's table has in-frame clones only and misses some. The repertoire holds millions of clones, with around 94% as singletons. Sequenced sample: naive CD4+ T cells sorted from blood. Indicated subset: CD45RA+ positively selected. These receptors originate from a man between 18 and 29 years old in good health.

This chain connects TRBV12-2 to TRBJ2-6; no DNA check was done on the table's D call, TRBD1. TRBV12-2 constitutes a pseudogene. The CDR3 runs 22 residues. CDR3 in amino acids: CASRLARVFRDRPSSGANVLTF. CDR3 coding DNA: TGTGCAAGTCGCTTAGCCCGGGTATTCCGGGACAGGCCCTCCTCTGGGGCCAACGTCCTGACTTTC.

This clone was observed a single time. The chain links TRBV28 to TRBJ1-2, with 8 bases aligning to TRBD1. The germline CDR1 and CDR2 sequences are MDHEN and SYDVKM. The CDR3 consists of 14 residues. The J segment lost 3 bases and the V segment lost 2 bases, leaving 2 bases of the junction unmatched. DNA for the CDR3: TGTGCCAGCAGTTTACAGGGGGCCGACTATGGCTACACCTTC. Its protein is CASSLQGADYGYTF.

In nucleotides, the CDR3 is TGTGCCAGCAGCCCCCGGGACAGGAACACTGAAGCTTTCTTT. It specifies CASSPRDRNTEAFF. The J gene is TRBJ1-1, the V gene TRBV11-1; 7 nucleotides match TRBD1. CDR1 SGHAT and CDR2 FQDESV come from the germline V gene (reference sequence). The V gene end was trimmed by 5 bases and the J gene end by 1 base; junction bases not matched to a gene: 4. The CDR3 length is 14 residues. The full variable domain, with the rest looked up from reference TRBV11-1 and TRBJ1-1, is EAEVAQSPRYKITEKSQAVAFWCDPISGHATLYWYRQILGQGPELLVQFQDESVVDDSQLPKDRFSAERLKGVDSTLKIQPAELGDSAMYLCASSPRDRNTEAFFGQGTRLTVV.

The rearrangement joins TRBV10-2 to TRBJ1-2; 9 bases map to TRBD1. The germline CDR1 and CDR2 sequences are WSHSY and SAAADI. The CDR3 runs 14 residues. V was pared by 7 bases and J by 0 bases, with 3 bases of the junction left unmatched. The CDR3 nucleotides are TGCGCCAGCAATGACAGGGGGGCTAACTATGGCTACACCTTC. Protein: CASNDRGANYGYTF.

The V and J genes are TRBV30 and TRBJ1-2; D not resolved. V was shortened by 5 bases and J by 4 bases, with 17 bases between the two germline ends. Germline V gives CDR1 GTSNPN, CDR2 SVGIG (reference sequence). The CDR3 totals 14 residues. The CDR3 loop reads CAWSYGRGSYGYTF. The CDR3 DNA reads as TGTGCCTGGTCCTATGGGCGGGGAAGCTATGGCTACACCTTC.

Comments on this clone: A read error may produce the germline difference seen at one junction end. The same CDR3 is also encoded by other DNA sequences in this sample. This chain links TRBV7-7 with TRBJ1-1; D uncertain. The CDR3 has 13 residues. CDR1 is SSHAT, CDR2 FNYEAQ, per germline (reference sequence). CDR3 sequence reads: CASSLGMNTEAFF. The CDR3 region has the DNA TGTGCTAGCAGCTTGGGGATGAACACTGAAGCTTTCTTT.

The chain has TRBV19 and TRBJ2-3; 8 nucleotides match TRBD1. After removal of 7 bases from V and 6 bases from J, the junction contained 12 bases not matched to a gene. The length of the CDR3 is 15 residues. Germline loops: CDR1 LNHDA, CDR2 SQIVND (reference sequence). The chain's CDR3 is CASTRRDRGGDTQYF. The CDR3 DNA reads TGTGCCAGTACTCGCCGCGACAGGGGTGGGGATACGCAGTATTTT. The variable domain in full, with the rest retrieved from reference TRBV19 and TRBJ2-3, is DGGITQSPKYLFRKEGQNVTLSCEQNLNHDAMYWYRQDPGQGLRLIYYSQIVNDFQKGDIAEGYSVSREKKESFPLTVTSAQKNPTAFYLCASTRRDRGGDTQYFGPGTRLTVL.

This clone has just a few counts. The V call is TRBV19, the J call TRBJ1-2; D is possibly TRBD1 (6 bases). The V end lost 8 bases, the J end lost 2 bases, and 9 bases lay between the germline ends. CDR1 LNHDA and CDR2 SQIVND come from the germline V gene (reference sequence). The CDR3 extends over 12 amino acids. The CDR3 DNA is TGTGCCAGTCACCAGGGGAACTATGGCTACACCTTC. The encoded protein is CASHQGNYGYTF.

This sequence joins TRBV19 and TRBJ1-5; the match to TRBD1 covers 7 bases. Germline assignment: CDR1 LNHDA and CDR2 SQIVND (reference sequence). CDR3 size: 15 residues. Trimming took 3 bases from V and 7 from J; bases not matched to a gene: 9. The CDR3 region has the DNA TGTGCCAGTAGTATTCGACAGGGTGTGGGCCAGCCCCAGCATTTT. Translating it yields CASSIRQGVGQPQHF.

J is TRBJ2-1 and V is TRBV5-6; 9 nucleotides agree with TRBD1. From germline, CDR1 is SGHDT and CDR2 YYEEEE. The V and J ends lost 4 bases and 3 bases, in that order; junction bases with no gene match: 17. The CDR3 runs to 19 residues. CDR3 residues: CASSAGTGQPSPNYNEQFF. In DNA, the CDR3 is TGTGCCAGCAGCGCCGGGACAGGGCAGCCCTCACCCAACTACAATGAGCAGTTCTTC.

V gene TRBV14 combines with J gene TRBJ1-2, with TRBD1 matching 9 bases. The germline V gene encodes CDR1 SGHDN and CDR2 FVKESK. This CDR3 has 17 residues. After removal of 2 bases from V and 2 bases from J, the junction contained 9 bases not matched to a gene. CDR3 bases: TGTGCCAGCAGCCAACTCACCGGGACAGGGTCCAACTATGGCTACACCTTC. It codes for CASSQLTGTGSNYGYTF.

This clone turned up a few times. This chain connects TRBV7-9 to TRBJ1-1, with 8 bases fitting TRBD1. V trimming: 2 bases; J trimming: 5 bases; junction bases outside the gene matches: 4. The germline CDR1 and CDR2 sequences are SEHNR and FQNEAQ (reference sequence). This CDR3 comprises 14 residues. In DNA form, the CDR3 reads TGTGCCAGCAGCTTAATCAGGGGGCGGACTGAAGCTTTCTTT. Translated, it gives CASSLIRGRTEAFF.

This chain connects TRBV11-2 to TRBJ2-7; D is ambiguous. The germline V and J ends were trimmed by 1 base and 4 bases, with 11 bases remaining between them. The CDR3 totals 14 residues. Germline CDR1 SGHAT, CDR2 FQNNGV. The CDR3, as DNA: TGTGCCAGCAGCTTAGCCCCCTTGATATACGAGCAGTACTTC. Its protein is CASSLAPLIYEQYF.

The CDR3 region is CASTLGSGSSPLHF. Written as DNA, the CDR3 is TGTGCCAGCACGTTGGGCAGCGGAAGTTCACCCCTCCACTTT. The chain combines TRBV2 with TRBJ1-6, with no clear D. The ends were cut back, 7 bases at V and 9 bases at J, with 16 bases in the middle. Germline V gene sequence: CDR1 SNHLY, CDR2 FYNNEI. The CDR3 is 14 residues long.

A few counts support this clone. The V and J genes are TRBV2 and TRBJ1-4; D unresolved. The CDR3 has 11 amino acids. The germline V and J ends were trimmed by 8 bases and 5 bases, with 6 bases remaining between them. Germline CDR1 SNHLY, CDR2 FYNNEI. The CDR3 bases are TGTGCCAGCTGGGCGAATGAAAAACTGTTTTTT. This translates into CASWANEKLFF.

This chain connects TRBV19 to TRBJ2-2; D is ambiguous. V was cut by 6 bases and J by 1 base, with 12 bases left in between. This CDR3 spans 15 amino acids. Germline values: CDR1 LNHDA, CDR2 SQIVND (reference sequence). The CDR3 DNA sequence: TGTGCCAGTAGAATCGACGGGCGGAACACCGGGGAGCTGTTTTTT. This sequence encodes CASRIDGRNTGELFF.

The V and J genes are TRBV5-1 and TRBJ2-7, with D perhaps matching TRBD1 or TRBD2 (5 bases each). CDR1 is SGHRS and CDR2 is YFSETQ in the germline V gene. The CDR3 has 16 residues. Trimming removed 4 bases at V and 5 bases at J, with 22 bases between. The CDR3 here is CASSRVGSGDEDEQYF. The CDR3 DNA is TGCGCCAGCAGCCGTGTTGGATCCGGGGACGAGGACGAGCAGTACTTC. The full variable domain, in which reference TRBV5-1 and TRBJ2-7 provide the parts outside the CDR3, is KAGVTQTPRYLIKTRGQQVTLSCSPISGHRSVSWYQQTPGQGLQFLFEYFSETQRNKGNFPGRFSGRQFSNSRSEMNVSTLELGDSALYLCASSRVGSGDEDEQYFGPGTRLTVT.